This T cell receptor beta chain derives from a study of blood T cell repertoires in COVID-19. Background on the study: Sites across the United States, Italy and Spain contributed samples from acute and convalescent COVID-19. The analysed material was cDNA or gDNA that came from T cells, B-cell-depleted T cells, or PBMCs.

This CDR3 has 12 residues. CDR1 and CDR2 (germline): LNHDA, SQIVND (reference sequence). V gave up 5 bases and J gave up 6 bases; unmatched junction bases: 2. How the authors handled the data: Reference gene primers were amplified, and this amplification served to estimate nucleated cell counts. Some clones are missing from TCRdb's copy, which holds only in-frame ones; the method was immunoSEQ multiplex PCR. The V and J calls and clone size were taken over from that table, and D and trimming were inferred from the DNA. The table records 150,000 to 200,000 clones, 70% to 90% of them present only once.

This TCR was recovered from a man between 60 and 70 years old with acute or convalescent COVID-19. Input material: peripheral blood. The rearrangement uses TRBV19 and TRBJ1-2; 8 positions match TRBD1. CDR3: CASSPRGHGYTF. The CDR3 DNA reads TGTGCCAGTAGTCCCAGGGGGCATGGCTACACCTTC.